The present T cell receptor (beta chain) was sequenced within a study of T cell repertoires in cytomegalovirus infection. Study-level points and caveats: Predominance within the ex vivo response was attributable to HLA-C-restricted CMV-specific TCR beta clonotypes.

This CDR3 is built from 21 residues. Trimming removed 7 bases from V and 3 bases from J; junction bases left unmatched: 28. TCRdb used MiXCR to reprocess the reads, holding one entry per CDR3 protein. The sample lists around 120,000 distinct CDR3 sequences, around 25% occurring once. This clonotype was found a few times. What it binds is unknown. The specimen was PBMCs, sequenced either directly or after in vitro stimulation (not recorded which). This TCR came from a human donor in good health (CMV status not recorded). Some clones in this sample may be carry-over from other donors' samples. This chain uses TRBV12-3 or TRBV12-4 with TRBJ2-7; 9 positions agree with TRBD2. CDR3 protein: CASTSPQAWREGLNLFYEQYF. CDR3 DNA sequence: TGTGCCAGCACCTCCCCACAAGCCTGGCGGGAGGGCCTAAATCTCTTCTACGAGCAGTACTTC.